Each of the 21 T cell receptor beta chains below was sequenced from the same sample in a study of cytomegalovirus exposure and HLA in healthy donors. With 60 Vbeta and 13 Jbeta primers, the PCR was carried out. Clones were read by immunoSEQ multiplex PCR, and TCRdb kept only the in-frame ones, dropping some. Altogether 210,000 or so clones are present, over 80% being singletons, with the ten largest covering about a tenth. The sequenced material came from PBMCs. The receptor set was obtained from a woman in her forties or fifties in good health and CMV-seropositive.

This chain connects TRBV5-1 to TRBJ2-3; 10 nucleotides match TRBD2. The CDR3 totals 16 residues. The V and J ends lost 2 bases and 2 bases, in that order; junction bases with no gene match: 5. Germline V gene data show CDR1 as SGHRS and CDR2 as YFSETQ. As DNA, the CDR3 is TGCGCCAGCAGCTTTGTAGCGGGGGGACTCACAGATACGCAGTATTTT. Its protein product is CASSFVAGGLTDTQYF.

V gene TRBV25-1 combines with J gene TRBJ1-1, with 9 nucleotides matching TRBD1. The germline V gene has CDR1 MGHDK and CDR2 SYGVNS. This CDR3 is built from 17 residues. J was trimmed by 3 bases and V by 4 bases; bases with no gene match: 12. CDR3 region: CASSVAGTGIFYTEAFF. The CDR3 DNA sequence: TGTGCCAGCAGTGTAGCAGGGACAGGGATTTTTTACACTGAAGCTTTCTTT.

V is TRBV19 and J is TRBJ1-5; D gene unclear. The germline CDR1 and CDR2 sequences are LNHDA and SQIVND (reference sequence). The ends were cut back, 5 bases at V and 7 bases at J, with 18 bases in the middle. The CDR3 is 15 residues long. CDR3 sequence (DNA): TGTGCCAGTAGTCTCGATGTGGGCCGACGGCAGCCCCAGCATTTT. Its protein product is CASSLDVGRRQPQHF.

V gene TRBV19 combines with J gene TRBJ1-6; 10 bases match TRBD1. Germline-derived CDR1 and CDR2 are LNHDA and SQIVND (reference sequence). This CDR3 has 13 amino acids. With V trimmed by 7 bases and J by 7 bases, 1 base remained unmatched. The CDR3 is CASKGQGNSPLHF. In DNA form, the CDR3 reads TGTGCCAGTAAGGGACAGGGGAATTCACCCCTCCACTTT.

The rearrangement joins TRBV5-4 to TRBJ2-3; 12 positions match TRBD2. This CDR3 contains 16 residues. V trimming: 4 bases; J trimming: 1 base; junction bases outside the gene matches: 4. Germline V gives CDR1 SGHNT, CDR2 YYREEE (reference sequence). The CDR3: CASSLRTSGGTDTQYF. The CDR3 nucleotides read TGTGCCAGCAGCCTACGGACTAGCGGGGGCACAGATACGCAGTATTTT.

The J gene is TRBJ1-2, the V gene TRBV5-1, with D perhaps TRBD1 (6 bases). The V gene lost 0 bases and the J gene lost 6 bases, with 21 bases spanning the gap. The CDR3 has 17 residues. Looked up from germline, CDR1 is SGHRS and CDR2 is YFSETQ. CDR3 nucleotide sequence: TGCGCCAGCAGCTTGGTTGCCTTACCTACAGGGAAGGATGGCTACACCTTC. Amino acids: CASSLVALPTGKDGYTF.

The chain couples TRBV27 to TRBJ1-5; TRBD1 might be the D (5 bases). Germline CDR1 MNHEY, CDR2 SMNVEV (reference sequence). Trimming took off 8 bases at V and 1 base at J, with 15 bases between the two ends. There are 15 residues in the CDR3. CDR3 sequence reads: CASRSQGWSNQPQHF. The CDR3 DNA reads TGTGCCAGCCGCTCTCAGGGTTGGAGCAATCAGCCCCAGCATTTT.

This clone was detected only once. Additional DNA sequences in this sample encode the identical CDR3. This rearrangement joins TRBV18 to TRBJ1-2, with TRBD1 identical over 7 bases. V was pared by 4 bases and J by 2 bases, with 4 bases of the junction left unmatched. This CDR3 contains 14 residues. Germline lookup yields CDR1 KGHSH and CDR2 LQKENI. CDR3: CASSLGTENYGYTF. For the CDR3, the DNA is TGTGCCAGCTCACTCGGGACAGAGAACTATGGCTACACCTTC.

The chain carries TRBV30 and TRBJ1-3; D is perhaps TRBD1 (5 bases). Trimming removed 1 base at V and 0 bases at J, with 13 bases between. Looked up from germline, CDR1 is GTSNPN and CDR2 is SVGIG (reference sequence). This CDR3 is 16 amino acids long. The CDR3 coding sequence is TGTGCCTGGAGTGCCCACTACAGGAGCTCTGGAAACACCATATATTTT. Its translation is CAWSAHYRSSGNTIYF.

The V gene is TRBV5-1, the J gene TRBJ2-2; a weak D match, TRBD2 (5 bases). This CDR3 contains 14 residues. V was trimmed by 0 bases and J by 5 bases, leaving 8 bases between them. Germline V gene lookup returns CDR1 SGHRS and CDR2 YFSETQ. The CDR3 protein is CASSLAGGTGELFF. As DNA, the CDR3 is TGCGCCAGCAGCTTGGCCGGCGGGACCGGGGAGCTGTTTTTT.

This clone was picked up a small number of times. Sequence at one end of the junction differs from germline and may be a read error. The chain is built from TRBV6-5 and TRBJ1-4, with a tentative D call TRBD1 (6 bases). Germline CDR1 and CDR2: MNHEY and SVGAGI. This CDR3 is built from 13 residues. The CDR3 region is CASSYRKDSRRVF. The DNA of the CDR3 is TGTGCCAGCAGTTACCGGAAGGACAGCCGAAGGGTTTTT.

J is TRBJ2-2 and V is TRBV18, with D tentatively TRBD2 (5 bases). V lost 1 base and J 4 bases, leaving 13 bases between the germline ends. CDR1 and CDR2 (germline): KGHSH, LQKENI. The CDR3 has 16 residues. The chain's CDR3 is CASSPLFTGFTGELFF. The CDR3 nucleotides are TGTGCCAGCTCACCACTTTTTACGGGATTCACCGGGGAGCTGTTTTTT.

This clone was recorded a few times. The V and J genes are TRBV7-2 and TRBJ1-4, with 8 bases that match TRBD1. The germline CDR1 and CDR2 sequences are SGHTA and FQGNSA. This CDR3 is 15 amino acids long. V lost 5 bases, J lost 8 bases, and 10 bases stayed unmatched. The CDR3 here is CASSQRTGRPEKLFF. As DNA, the CDR3 is TGTGCCAGCAGCCAACGGACAGGGCGTCCGGAAAAACTGTTTTTT. Variable domain in full (rest from reference TRBV7-2 and TRBJ1-4): GAGVSQSPSNKVTEKGKDVELRCDPISGHTALYWYRQSLGQGLEFLIYFQGNSAPDKSGLPSDRFSAERTGGSVSTLTIQRTQQEDSAVYLCASSQRTGRPEKLFFGSGTQLSVL.

The chain employs TRBV2 and TRBJ1-2; a possible D gene is TRBD1 (6 bases). The CDR3 loop spans 13 amino acids. CDR1 is SNHLY and CDR2 is FYNNEI in the germline V gene. Trimming left V 1 base short and J 6 bases short, with 9 bases between. The CDR3 protein is CASSEGYRDGYTF. CDR3 DNA sequence: TGTGCCAGCAGTGAAGGGTACAGGGATGGCTACACCTTC.

As to this clone: Mismatch with germline at one junction end may stem from a read error. As DNA, the CDR3 is TGTGCCAGCAGCTTAGCGAGGAGCTTTCACTTC. Its protein product is CASSLARSFHF. J is TRBJ2-7 and V is TRBV7-8; D is undetermined. CDR1 is SGHVS, CDR2 FQNEAQ, per germline. CDR3 length equals 11 residues.

This chain connects TRBV30 to TRBJ1-5; tentatively, D is TRBD1 (6 bases). The germline gives CDR1 GTSNPN, CDR2 SVGIG (reference sequence). The CDR3 is 14 amino acids. Trimming removed 3 bases from V and 3 bases from J, with 12 bases in between. The CDR3 region is CAWRGQTINQPQHF. The CDR3 nucleotides read TGTGCCTGGAGAGGACAGACTATCAATCAGCCCCAGCATTTT.

CDR3 residues: CASTPTGAADEQYF. In nucleotides, the CDR3 is TGTGCCAGCACTCCGACAGGGGCCGCAGACGAGCAGTACTTC. J is TRBJ2-7 and V is TRBV28; 8 positions agree with TRBD1. The V segment lost 7 bases and the J segment 5 bases; nucleotides outside the gene matches: 10. The CDR3 contains 14 residues. CDR1 and CDR2 from the germline V gene are MDHEN and SYDVKM.

The V gene is TRBV28, the J gene TRBJ1-4; tentative D call: TRBD1 (6 bases). Trimming shortened V by 7 bases and J by 4 bases, and 13 bases separated the two germline ends. CDR3 length: 14 amino acids. CDR1 MDHEN and CDR2 SYDVKM come from the germline V gene. CDR3 sequence reads: CASISRDINEKLFF. Written as DNA, the CDR3 is TGTGCCAGCATCTCGAGGGACATTAATGAAAAACTGTTTTTT.

This clone has only a few counts. This chain connects TRBV5-6 to TRBJ2-7, with D possibly being TRBD1 (6 bases). Germline V gene sequence: CDR1 SGHDT, CDR2 YYEEEE. The CDR3 is 16 residues long. The V end lost 3 bases, the J end lost 3 bases, and 19 bases lay between the germline ends. The CDR3 loop is CASSSRSKGGYYEQYF. CDR3 DNA: TGTGCCAGCAGCTCCCGATCTAAAGGGGGTTACTACGAGCAGTACTTC.

The genes are TRBV18 and TRBJ2-3; D perhaps matches TRBD2 (7 bases). The CDR3 length is 15 residues. The germline CDR1 and CDR2 sequences are KGHSH and LQKENI. The germline V and J ends were trimmed by 2 bases and 5 bases, with 14 bases remaining between them. CDR3 nucleotides: TGTGCCAGCTCACCAAACGGGGGGCCAGAAGATACGCAGTATTTT. This codes for CASSPNGGPEDTQYF.

The chain recombines TRBV19 with TRBJ2-7; 8 bases match TRBD1. The CDR3 has 14 residues. In germline, CDR1 is LNHDA, CDR2 SQIVND (reference sequence). V trimming: 3 bases; J trimming: 6 bases; junction bases outside the gene matches: 7. CDR3 DNA: TGTGCCAGTAGTATCTCGGACAGGGCTGGCGAGCAGTACTTC. It is translated as CASSISDRAGEQYF.